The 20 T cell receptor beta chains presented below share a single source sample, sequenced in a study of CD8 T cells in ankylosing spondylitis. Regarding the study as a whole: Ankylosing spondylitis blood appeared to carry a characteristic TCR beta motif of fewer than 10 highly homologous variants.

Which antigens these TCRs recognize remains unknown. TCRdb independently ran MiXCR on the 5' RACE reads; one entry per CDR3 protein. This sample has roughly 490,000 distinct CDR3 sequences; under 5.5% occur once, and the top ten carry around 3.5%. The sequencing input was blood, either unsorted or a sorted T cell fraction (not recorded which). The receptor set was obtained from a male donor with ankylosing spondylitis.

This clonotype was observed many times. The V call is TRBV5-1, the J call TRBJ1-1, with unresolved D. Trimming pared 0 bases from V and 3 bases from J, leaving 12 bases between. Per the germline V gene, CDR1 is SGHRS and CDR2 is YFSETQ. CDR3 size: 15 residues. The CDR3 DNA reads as TGCGCCAGCAGCTTGGTTGGCCTCTGGGACACTGAAGCTTTCTTT. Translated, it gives CASSLVGLWDTEAFF. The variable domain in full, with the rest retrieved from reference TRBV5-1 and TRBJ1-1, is KAGVTQTPRYLIKTRGQQVTLSCSPISGHRSVSWYQQTPGQGLQFLFEYFSETQRNKGNFPGRFSGRQFSNSRSEMNVSTLELGDSALYLCASSLVGLWDTEAFFGQGTRLTVV.

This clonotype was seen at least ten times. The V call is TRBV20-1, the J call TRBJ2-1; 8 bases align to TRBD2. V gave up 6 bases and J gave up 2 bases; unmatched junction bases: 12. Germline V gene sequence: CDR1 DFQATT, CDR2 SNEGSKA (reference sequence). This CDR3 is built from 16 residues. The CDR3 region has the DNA TGCAGTGCAAGCCTGACGAGCGGGGGTCCCTACAATGAGCAGTTCTTC. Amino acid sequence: CSASLTSGGPYNEQFF.

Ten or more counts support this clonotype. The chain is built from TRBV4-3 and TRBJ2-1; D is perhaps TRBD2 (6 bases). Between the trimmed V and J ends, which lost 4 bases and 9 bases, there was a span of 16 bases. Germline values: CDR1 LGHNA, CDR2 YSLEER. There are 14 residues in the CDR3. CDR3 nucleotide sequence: TGCGCCAGCAGCCCCCGGGGGATCGGGGGTGAGCAGTTCTTC. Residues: CASSPRGIGGEQFF.

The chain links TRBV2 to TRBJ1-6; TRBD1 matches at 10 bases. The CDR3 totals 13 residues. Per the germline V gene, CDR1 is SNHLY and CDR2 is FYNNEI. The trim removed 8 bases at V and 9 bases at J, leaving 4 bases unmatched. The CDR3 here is CASQGQGGSPLHF. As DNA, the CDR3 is TGTGCCAGCCAAGGACAGGGGGGTTCACCCCTCCACTTT.

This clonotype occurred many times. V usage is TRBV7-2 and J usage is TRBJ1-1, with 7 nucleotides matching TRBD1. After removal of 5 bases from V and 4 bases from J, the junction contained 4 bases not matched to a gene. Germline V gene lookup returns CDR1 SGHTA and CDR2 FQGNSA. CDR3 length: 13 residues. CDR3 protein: CASSEDRVTEAFF. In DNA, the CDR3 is TGTGCCAGCAGCGAAGACAGGGTCACTGAAGCTTTCTTT.

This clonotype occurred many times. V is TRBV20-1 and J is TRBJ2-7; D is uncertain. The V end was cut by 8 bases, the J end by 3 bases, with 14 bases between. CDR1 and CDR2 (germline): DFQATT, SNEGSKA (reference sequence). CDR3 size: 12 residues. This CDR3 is CSTSRANYEQYF. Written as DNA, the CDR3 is TGCAGTACCAGCCGGGCAAACTACGAGCAGTACTTC.

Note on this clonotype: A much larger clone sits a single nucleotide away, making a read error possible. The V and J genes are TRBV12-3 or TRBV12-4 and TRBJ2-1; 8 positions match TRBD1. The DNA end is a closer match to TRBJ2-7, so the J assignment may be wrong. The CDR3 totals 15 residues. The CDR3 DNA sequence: TGTGCCAGCACCTTATCCGGACAGGGCTCACATGAGCAGTACTTC. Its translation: CASTLSGQGSHEQYF.

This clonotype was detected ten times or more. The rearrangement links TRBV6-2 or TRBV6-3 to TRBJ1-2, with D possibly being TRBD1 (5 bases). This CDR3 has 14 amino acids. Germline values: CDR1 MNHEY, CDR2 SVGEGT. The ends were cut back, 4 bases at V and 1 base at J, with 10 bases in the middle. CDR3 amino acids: CASSSRQNNYGYTF. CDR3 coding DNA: TGTGCCAGCAGTTCCCGACAGAATAACTATGGCTACACCTTC.

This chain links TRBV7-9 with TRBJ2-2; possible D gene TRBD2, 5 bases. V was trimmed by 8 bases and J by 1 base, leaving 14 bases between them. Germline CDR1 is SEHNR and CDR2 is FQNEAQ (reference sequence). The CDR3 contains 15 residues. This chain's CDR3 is CASLRQSGNTGELFF. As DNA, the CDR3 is TGTGCCAGCCTCCGGCAGAGCGGGAACACCGGGGAGCTGTTTTTT.

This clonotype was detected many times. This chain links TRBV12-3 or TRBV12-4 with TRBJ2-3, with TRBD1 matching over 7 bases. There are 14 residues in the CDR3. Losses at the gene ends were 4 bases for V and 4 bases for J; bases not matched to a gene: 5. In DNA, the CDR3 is TGTGCCAGCAGTTCGACGACAGGGCCAGATACGCAGTATTTT. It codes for CASSSTTGPDTQYF.

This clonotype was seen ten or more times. This CDR3 reads CASSLWAYGNTIYF. The CDR3 region has the DNA TGTGCCAGCAGCTTATGGGCGTACGGAAACACCATATATTTT. The chain carries TRBV7-2 and TRBJ1-3; D gene uncertain. V lost 2 bases, J lost 4 bases, and 9 bases lay in between. The germline CDR1 and CDR2 sequences are SGHTA and FQGNSA. CDR3 length: 14 amino acids.

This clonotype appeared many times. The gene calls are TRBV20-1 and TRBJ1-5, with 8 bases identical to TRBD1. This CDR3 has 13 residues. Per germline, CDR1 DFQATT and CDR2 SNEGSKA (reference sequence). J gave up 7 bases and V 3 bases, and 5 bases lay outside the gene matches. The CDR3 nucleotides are TGCAGTGCTAGGACAGGGGTCGGGCAGCCCCAGCATTTT. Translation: CSARTGVGQPQHF.

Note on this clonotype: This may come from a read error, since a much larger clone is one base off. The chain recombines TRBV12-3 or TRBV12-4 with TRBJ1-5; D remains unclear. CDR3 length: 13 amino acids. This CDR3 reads CATSGESNQPQHF. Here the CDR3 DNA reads TGTGCCACCAGTGGGGAGAGCAATCAGCCCCAGCATTTT.

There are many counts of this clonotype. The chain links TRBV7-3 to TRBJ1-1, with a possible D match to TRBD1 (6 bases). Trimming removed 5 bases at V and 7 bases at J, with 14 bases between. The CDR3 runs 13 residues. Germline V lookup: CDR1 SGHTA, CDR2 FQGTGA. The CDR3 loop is CASSIGGAIEAFF. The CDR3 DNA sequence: TGTGCCAGCAGCATCGGGGGGGCGATTGAAGCTTTCTTT.

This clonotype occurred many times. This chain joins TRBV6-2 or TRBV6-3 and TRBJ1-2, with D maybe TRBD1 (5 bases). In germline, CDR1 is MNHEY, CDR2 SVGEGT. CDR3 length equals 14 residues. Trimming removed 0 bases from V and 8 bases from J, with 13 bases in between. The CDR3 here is CASSYSGARRGYTF. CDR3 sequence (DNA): TGTGCCAGCAGTTACTCCGGGGCCCGGCGGGGCTACACCTTC.

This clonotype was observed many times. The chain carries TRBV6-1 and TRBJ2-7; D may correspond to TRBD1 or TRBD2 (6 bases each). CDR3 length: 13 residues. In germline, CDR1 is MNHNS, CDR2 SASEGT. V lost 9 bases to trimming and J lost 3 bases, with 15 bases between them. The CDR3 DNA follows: TGTGCCAGTGTGGGAGGACAGCTCTACGAGCAGTACTTC. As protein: CASVGGQLYEQYF.

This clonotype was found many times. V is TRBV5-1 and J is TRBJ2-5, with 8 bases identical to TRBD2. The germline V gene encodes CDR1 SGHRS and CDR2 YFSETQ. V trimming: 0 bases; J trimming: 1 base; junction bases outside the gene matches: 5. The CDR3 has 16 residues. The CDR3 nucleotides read TGCGCCAGCAGCTTGGGTACTAGCGGAGGCCAAGAGACCCAGTACTTC. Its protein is CASSLGTSGGQETQYF.

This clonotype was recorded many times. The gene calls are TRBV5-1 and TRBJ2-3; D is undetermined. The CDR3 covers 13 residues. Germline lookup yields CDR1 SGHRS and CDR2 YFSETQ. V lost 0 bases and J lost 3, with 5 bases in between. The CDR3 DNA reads TGCGCCAGCAGCTTGGAGCCAACAGATACGCAGTATTTT. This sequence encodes CASSLEPTDTQYF.

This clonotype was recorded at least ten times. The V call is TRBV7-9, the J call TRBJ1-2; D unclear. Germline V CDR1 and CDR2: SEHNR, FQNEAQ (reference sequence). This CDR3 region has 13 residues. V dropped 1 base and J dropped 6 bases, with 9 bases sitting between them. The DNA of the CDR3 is TGTGCCAGCAGCTTAGTGGCAGCGGATGGCTACACCTTC. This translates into CASSLVAADGYTF.

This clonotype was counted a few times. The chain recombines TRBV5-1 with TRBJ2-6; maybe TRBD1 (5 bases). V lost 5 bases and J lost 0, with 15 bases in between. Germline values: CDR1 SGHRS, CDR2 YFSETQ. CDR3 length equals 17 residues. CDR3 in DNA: TGCGCCAGCAGTTCCATGACAGCCAACTCTGGGGCCAACGTCCTGACTTTC. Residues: CASSSMTANSGANVLTF.